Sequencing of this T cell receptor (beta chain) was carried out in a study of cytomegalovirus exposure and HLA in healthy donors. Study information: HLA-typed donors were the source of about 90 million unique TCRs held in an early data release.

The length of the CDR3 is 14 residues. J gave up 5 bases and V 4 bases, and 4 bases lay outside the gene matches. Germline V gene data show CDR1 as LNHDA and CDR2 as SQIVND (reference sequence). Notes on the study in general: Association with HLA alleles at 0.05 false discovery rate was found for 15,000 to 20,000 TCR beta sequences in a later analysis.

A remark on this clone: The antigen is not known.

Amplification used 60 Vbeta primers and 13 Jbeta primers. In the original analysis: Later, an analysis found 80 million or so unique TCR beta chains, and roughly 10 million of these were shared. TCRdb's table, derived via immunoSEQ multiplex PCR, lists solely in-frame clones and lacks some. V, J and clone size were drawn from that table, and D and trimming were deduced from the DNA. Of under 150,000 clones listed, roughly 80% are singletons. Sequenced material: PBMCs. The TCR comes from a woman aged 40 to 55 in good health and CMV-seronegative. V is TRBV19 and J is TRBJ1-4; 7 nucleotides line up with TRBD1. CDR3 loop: CASSRTGENEKLFF. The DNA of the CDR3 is TGTGCCAGTAGTAGGACAGGTGAAAATGAAAAACTGTTTTTT.